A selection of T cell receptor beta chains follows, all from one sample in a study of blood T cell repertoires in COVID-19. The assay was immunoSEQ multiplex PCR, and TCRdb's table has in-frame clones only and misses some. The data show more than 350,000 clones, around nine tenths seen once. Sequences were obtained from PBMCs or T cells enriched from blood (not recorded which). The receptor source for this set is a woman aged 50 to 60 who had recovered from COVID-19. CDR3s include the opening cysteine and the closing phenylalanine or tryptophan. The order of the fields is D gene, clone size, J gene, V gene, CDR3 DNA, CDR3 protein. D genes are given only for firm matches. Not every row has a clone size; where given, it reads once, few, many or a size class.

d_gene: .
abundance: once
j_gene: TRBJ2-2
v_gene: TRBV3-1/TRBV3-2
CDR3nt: TGTGCCAGCAGCCTCAGGGCGAGGACCGGGGAGCTGTTTTTT
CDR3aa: CASSLRARTGELFF

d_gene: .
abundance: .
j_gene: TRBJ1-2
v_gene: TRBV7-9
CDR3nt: TGTGCCAGCAGCTCCCCCCTCCAGGGGAAGTTTAGCTACACCTTC
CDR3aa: CASSSPLQGKFSYTF

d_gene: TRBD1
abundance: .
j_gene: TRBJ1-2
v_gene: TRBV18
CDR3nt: TGTGCCAGCTCACCGGGACAGGGGTACACCTTC
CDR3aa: CASSPGQGYTF

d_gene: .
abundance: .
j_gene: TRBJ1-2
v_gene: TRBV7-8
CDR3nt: TGTGCCAGCAGCTTAGAGAGACCAGGGGCTGGATATATCGGCTACACCTTC
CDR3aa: CASSLERPGAGYIGYTF

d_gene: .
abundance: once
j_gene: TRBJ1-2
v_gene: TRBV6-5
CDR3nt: TGTGCCAGCAGCGAGGACTTCGGGGGGGGCTACACCTTC
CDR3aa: CASSEDFGGGYTF

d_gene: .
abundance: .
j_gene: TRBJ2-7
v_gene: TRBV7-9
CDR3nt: TGTGCCAGCAGCAGCGGTACTAGACCCTACTACGAGCAGTACTTC
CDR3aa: CASSSGTRPYYEQYF

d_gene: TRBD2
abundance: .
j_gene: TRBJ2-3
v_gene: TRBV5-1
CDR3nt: TGCGCCAGCAGCTTGGCGGCTAGCGGGGGCCGCACAGATACGCAGTATTTT
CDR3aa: CASSLAASGGRTDTQYF

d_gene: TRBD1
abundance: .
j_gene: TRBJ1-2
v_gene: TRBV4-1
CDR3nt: TGCGCCAGCAGCCAAGATACGACAGGGCCTGGCTACACCTTC
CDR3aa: CASSQDTTGPGYTF

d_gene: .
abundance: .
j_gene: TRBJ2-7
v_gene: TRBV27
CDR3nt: TGTGCCAGCAGTTATACAGGGACGGGCGAGCAGTACTTC
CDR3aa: CASSYTGTGEQYF

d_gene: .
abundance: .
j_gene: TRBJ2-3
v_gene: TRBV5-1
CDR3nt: TGCGCCAGCAGCTTGACCCGGCACGAGGCAGATACGCAGTATTTT
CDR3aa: CASSLTRHEADTQYF

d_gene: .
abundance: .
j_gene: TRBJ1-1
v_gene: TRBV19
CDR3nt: TGTGCCAGTAGTATGCCCGGGGTCACGAACACTGAAGCTTTCTTT
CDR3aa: CASSMPGVTNTEAFF

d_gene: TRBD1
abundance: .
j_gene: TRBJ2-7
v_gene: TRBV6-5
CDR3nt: TGTGCCAGCAGACCAGGGGGCGCGGGATTCTACGAGCAGTACTTC
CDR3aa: CASRPGGAGFYEQYF

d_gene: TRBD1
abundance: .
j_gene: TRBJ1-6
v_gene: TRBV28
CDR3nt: TGTGCCAGCAGTACCGGACAGGGGAGTTCACCCCTCCACTTT
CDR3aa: CASSTGQGSSPLHF

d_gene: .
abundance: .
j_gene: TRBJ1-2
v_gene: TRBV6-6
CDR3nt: TGTGCCAGCAGTCCGAGACTTCAGGGGAATCGCCACTATGGCTACACCTTC
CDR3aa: CASSPRLQGNRHYGYTF

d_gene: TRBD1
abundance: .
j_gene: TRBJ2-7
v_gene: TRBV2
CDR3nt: TGTGCCAGCAGGGACGGACAGGGGACCTACGAGCAGTACTTC
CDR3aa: CASRDGQGTYEQYF

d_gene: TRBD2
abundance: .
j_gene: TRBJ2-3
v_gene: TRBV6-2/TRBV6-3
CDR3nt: TGTGCCAGCAGTTACACGGGGGGGAGCCTCACAGATACGCAGTATTTT
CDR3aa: CASSYTGGSLTDTQYF

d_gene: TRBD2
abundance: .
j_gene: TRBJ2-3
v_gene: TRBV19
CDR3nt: TGTGCCAGTAGTATGGGACTAGCGGGGCCCACAGATACGCAGTATTTT
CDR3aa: CASSMGLAGPTDTQYF

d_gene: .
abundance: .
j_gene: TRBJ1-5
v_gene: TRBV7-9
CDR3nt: TGTGCCAGCAGCCCCGGACAGCCTCGGGGCAATCAGCCCCAGCATTTT
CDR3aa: CASSPGQPRGNQPQHF

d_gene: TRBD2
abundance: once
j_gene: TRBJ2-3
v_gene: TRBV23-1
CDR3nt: TGCGCCAGCAGTCACTCGGGGTTGCGGGGGGGCCTGTTCACAGATACGCAGTATTTT
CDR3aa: CASSHSGLRGGLFTDTQYF

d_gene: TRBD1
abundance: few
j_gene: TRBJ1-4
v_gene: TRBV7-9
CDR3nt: TGTGCCAGCAGCTTTGACAGGGGAAGTTTGTCTAATGAAAAACTGTTTTTT
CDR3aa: CASSFDRGSLSNEKLFF

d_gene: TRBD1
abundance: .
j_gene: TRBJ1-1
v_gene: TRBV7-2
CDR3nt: TGTGCCAGCAGCTTCCCTTGGACAGGGGGGAACACTGAAGCTTTCTTT
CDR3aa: CASSFPWTGGNTEAFF

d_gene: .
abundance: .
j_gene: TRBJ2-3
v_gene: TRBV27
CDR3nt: TGTGCCAGCAGTCCCTGGGAGGGCACAGATACGCAGTATTTT
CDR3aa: CASSPWEGTDTQYF

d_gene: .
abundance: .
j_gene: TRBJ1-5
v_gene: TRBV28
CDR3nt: TGTGCCAGCAGGTCAGGAGGTAGCAATCAGCCCCAGCATTTT
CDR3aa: CASRSGGSNQPQHF

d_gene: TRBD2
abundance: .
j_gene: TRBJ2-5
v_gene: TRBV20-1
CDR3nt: TGCAGTGCTAGTCCAGCGGGGCCCCAAGAGACCCAGTACTTC
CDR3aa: CSASPAGPQETQYF

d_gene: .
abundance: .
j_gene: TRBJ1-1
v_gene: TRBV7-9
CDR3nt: TGTGCCTGCCAACAGGGCGTCGCCACTGAAGCTTTCTTT
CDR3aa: CACQQGVATEAFF

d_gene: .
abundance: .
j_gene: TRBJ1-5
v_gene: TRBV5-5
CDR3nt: TGTGCCAGCAGCCGAGATTACCAAGACAGGTCCAATCAGCCCCAGCATTTT
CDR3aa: CASSRDYQDRSNQPQHF

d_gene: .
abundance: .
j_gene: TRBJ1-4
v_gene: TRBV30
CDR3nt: TGTGCCTCCGGTGGAAGGTCGGGAAGTAATGAAAAACTGTTTTTT
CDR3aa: CASGGRSGSNEKLFF

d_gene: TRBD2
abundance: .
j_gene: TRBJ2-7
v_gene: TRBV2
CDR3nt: TGTGCCAGCAAACAAGCGGGGGTAACATCCTACGAGCAGTACTTC
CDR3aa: CASKQAGVTSYEQYF

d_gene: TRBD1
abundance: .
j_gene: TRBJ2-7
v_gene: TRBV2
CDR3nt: TGTGCCAGCTATGGGACAGCAACCTACGAGCAGTACTTC
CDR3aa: CASYGTATYEQYF

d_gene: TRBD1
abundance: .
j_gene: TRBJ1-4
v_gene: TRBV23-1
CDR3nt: TGCGCCAGCAGTCAAAGAGGTTTCCGACGGACGAAAGACAGGGAGCGTGAAAAACTGTTTTTT
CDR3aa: CASSQRGFRRTKDREREKLFF

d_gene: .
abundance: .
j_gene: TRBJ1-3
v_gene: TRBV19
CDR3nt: TGTGCCAGTAGTATCGGGGGAGGCTCTGGAAACACCATATATTTT
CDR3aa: CASSIGGGSGNTIYF

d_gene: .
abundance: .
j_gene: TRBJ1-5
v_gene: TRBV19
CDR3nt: TGTGCCAGTAGTGGGCAGGGGTACTTACCCCAGCATTTT
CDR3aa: CASSGQGYLPQHF

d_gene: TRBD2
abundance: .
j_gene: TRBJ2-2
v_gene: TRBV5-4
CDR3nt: TGTGCCAGCAGCTCTAGCGGGGAATACACCGGGGAGCTGTTTTTT
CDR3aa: CASSSSGEYTGELFF

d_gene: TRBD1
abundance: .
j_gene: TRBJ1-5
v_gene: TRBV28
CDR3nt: TGTGCCAGCAGTCGGACGGACAGGGGACTCTTCGAGGGCAATCAGCCCCAGCATTTT
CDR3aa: CASSRTDRGLFEGNQPQHF

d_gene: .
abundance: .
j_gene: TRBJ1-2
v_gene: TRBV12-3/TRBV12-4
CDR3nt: TGTGCCAGCAGTTTAGGAGTCGGCTACACCTTC
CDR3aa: CASSLGVGYTF

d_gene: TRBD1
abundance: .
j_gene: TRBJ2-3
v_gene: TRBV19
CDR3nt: TGTGCCAGTAGTCATGAGGGACAGGGCACAGATACGCAGTATTTT
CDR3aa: CASSHEGQGTDTQYF

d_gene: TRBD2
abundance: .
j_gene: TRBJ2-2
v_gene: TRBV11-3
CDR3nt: TGTGCCAGCAGCTTACGAGAGGGACTACTGAACACCGGGGAGCTGTTTTTT
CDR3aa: CASSLREGLLNTGELFF

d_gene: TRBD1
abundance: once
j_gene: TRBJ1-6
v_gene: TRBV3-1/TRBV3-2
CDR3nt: TGTGCCAGCAGCCAAGCAACCCCGGGACAGAATAATTCACCCCTCCACTTT
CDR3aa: CASSQATPGQNNSPLHF

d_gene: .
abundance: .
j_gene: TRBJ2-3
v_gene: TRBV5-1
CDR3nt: TGCGCCAGCAGCTCAAGGACAGACACAGATACGCAGTATTTT
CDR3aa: CASSSRTDTDTQYF

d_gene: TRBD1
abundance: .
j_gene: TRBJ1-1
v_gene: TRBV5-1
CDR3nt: TGCGCCAGCAGCATTAGGACAGGCGGAAACACTGAAGCTTTCTTT
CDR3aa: CASSIRTGGNTEAFF

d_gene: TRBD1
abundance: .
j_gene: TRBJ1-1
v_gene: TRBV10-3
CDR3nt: TGTGCCACCAAGACAGGGGGGGATGAAGCTTTCTTT
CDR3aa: CATKTGGDEAFF